The rows below give T cell receptor beta chains drawn from one sample of a study of glioma-infiltrating T cells. MiXCR, run by TCRdb on the multiplex PCR reads, gives a single entry per CDR3 protein. Among about 93,000 distinct CDR3 sequences, roughly 40% were seen once, and the ten largest hold roughly two fifths. The sample was glioma tissue, nonneoplastic brain tissue, or PBMCs (not recorded which). These TCRs come from a human donor with low-grade glioma or glioblastoma, undergoing nonglioma brain surgery, or in good health (not recorded which). CDR3s include the opening cysteine and the closing phenylalanine or tryptophan. The order of the fields is clone size, J gene, D gene, V gene, CDR3 protein, CDR3 DNA. A D gene is named only where the DNA matches it firmly. Clone size is not always given. Where it is, it says once, few, many or a class for expanded clones.

many TRBJ1-2 - TRBV2 CASSESSAPSYGYTF TGTGCCAGCAGTGAAAGCTCGGCTCCCTCCTATGGCTACACCTTC
many TRBJ1-1 - TRBV5-4 CASSLDAGVNTEAFF TGTGCCAGCAGCTTGGACGCGGGCGTGAACACTGAAGCTTTCTTT
many TRBJ2-3 - TRBV6-1 CASSVLEGLPTDTQYF TGTGCCAGCAGTGTTCTAGAAGGGCTTCCCACAGATACGCAGTATTTT
- TRBJ2-7 TRBD1 TRBV15 CATSTTRQGHEQYF TGTGCCACCAGCACGACTCGACAGGGCCACGAGCAGTACTTC
many TRBJ2-1 TRBD2 TRBV24-1 CATSDSLSGGAPNEQFF TGTGCCACCAGTGATTCACTAAGCGGGGGGGCCCCCAATGAGCAGTTCTTC
- TRBJ2-1 TRBD2 TRBV6-2/TRBV6-3 CAGSQTSGREFF TGTGCCGGCAGTCAGACTAGCGGGAGAGAGTTCTTC
many TRBJ2-3 - TRBV20-1 CSAPRSDTQYF TGCAGTGCCCCGAGGTCAGATACGCAGTATTTT
many TRBJ2-1 TRBD1 TRBV4-1 CASSQGGQRRFF TGCGCCAGCAGCCAAGGGGGACAGAGGAGGTTCTTC
- TRBJ2-7 - TRBV30 CAWTLPRLRPYEQYF TGTGCCTGGACCCTGCCACGGTTACGACCCTACGAGCAGTACTTC
many TRBJ2-3 TRBD2 TRBV24-1 CATSDPGLAGGDTQYF TGTGCCACCAGTGATCCCGGACTAGCGGGAGGAGATACGCAGTATTTT
once TRBJ1-2 - TRBV5-4 CARSPDGNYGYTF TGTGCCAGAAGCCCGGACGGTAACTATGGCTACACCTTC
once TRBJ2-7 - TRBV3-1 CASSVYYEQYF TGCGCCAGCAGCGTATACTACGAGCAGTACTTC
- TRBJ2-5 - TRBV19 CASRTGTRAF TGTGCCAGCCGGACAGGGACTAGGGCCTTC
- TRBJ2-7 - TRBV6-6 CDSSYGPPGDQYF TGTGACAGCAGTTACGGGCCACCGGGCGATCAGTACTTC
many TRBJ2-7 - TRBV20-1 CSAPRGYEQYF TGCAGTGCTCCGCGGGGCTACGAGCAGTACTTC
once TRBJ2-1 TRBD2 TRBV2 CARRTGTSGGAHNEQFF TGTGCCAGGAGAACCGGGACTAGCGGGGGGGCCCACAATGAGCAGTTCTTC
- TRBJ2-1 - TRBV6-1 CAGAGPGSHNEQFF TGTGCAGGGGCGGGCCCCGGCTCCCACAATGAGCAGTTCTTC
- TRBJ1-1 - TRBV7-2 CASSFYICSASKRGRDTEAFF -
- TRBJ1-1 TRBD1 TRBV5-1 CASSGLTGGNTEASF TGCGCCAGCAGCGGTCTGACAGGGGGGAACACTGAAGCTTCCTTT
many TRBJ1-3 - TRBV28 CASRKGGAGNTIYF TGTGCCAGCAGGAAGGGAGGGGCTGGAAACACCATATATTTT
many TRBJ2-2 - TRBV5-1 CASSLEPLYSGELFF TGCGCCAGCAGCTTGGAACCACTCTATTCCGGGGAGCTGTTTTTT
- TRBJ2-1 TRBD2 TRBV6-2/TRBV6-3 CASSLTEGGPNNEKFF TGTGCCAGCTCACTGACGGAGGGAGGGCCTAACAATGAGAAGTTCTTC
- TRBJ1-1 - TRBV20-1 CSAQDPRHLNTEALF TGCAGTGCCCAGGACCCGAGACACCTGAACACTGAAGCTCTCTTT
many TRBJ2-3 - TRBV2 CASGILDTQYF TGTGCCAGCGGGATATTGGATACGCAGTATTTT
many TRBJ2-7 - TRBV19 CASSTGPVGEQYF TGTGCCAGTAGTACCGGCCCCGTGGGAGAGCAGTACTTC
many TRBJ2-2 TRBD2 TRBV20-1 CSARDRRGGAGELFF TGCAGTGCTAGAGATCGGCGGGGGGGAGCCGGGGAGCTGTTTTTT
many TRBJ1-1 - TRBV18 CASSPILNTEAFF TGTGCCAGCTCACCAATTCTGAACACTGAAGCTTTCTTT
- TRBJ2-1 - TRBV5-1 CASSSPAGKAEQFF TGCGCCAGCAGCTCCCCGGCGGGGAAGGCTGAGCAGTTCTTC
many TRBJ2-1 TRBD2 TRBV3-1 CASSQIAGQYNEQFF TGTGCCAGCAGCCAAATAGCGGGGCAATACAATGAGCAGTTCTTC
many TRBJ1-1 - TRBV19 CASMSYTEAFF TGTGCCAGTATGTCGTACACTGAAGCTTTCTTT
many TRBJ2-7 - TRBV6-6 CASSYFRLAGQRSYEQYF TGTGCCAGCAGTTACTTTCGTCTTGCGGGACAGAGATCCTACGAGCAGTACTTC
many TRBJ1-1 - TRBV11-2 CASSLKGTEAFF TGTGCCAGCAGCTTAAAGGGCACTGAAGCTTTCTTT
- TRBJ1-1 - TRBV5-1 CASSLARGMNTEAFF TGCGCCAGCAGCTTGGCACGGGGAATGAACACTGAAGCTTTCTTT
many TRBJ2-3 - TRBV12-3/TRBV12-4 CASRLGGGIDTQYF TGTGCCAGCAGACTTGGAGGGGGGATAGATACGCAGTATTTT
many TRBJ1-3 - TRBV20-1 CSARFPGTLSGNTIYF TGCAGTGCTAGGTTCCCCGGGACATTATCTGGAAACACCATATATTTT
- TRBJ2-5 - TRBV5-4 CASSFGGKGETQYF TGTGCCAGCAGCTTTGGCGGGAAGGGGGAGACCCAGTACTTC
many TRBJ2-1 - TRBV24-1 CATSARKSSYNEQFF TGTGCCACCAGTGCCAGGAAGAGCTCCTACAATGAGCAGTTCTTC
many TRBJ2-3 - TRBV28 CASTDAMWGTDTQYF TGTGCCAGCACCGACGCGATGTGGGGCACAGATACGCAGTATTTT
once TRBJ2-7 TRBD2 TRBV6-1 CVSSTLAGGDEQYF TGTGTTAGCAGTACCTTAGCGGGAGGAGACGAGCAGTACTTC
- TRBJ2-1 TRBD2 TRBV6-9 CASSFGTSGSSVEQFF TGTGCCAGCAGTTTTGGGACTAGCGGGAGTAGTGTTGAGCAGTTCTTC
- TRBJ2-1 TRBD2 TRBV6-1 CASRTGTSGSSYNEQFF TGTGCCAGCAGAACCGGGACTAGCGGGAGCTCCTACAATGAGCAGTTCTTC
- TRBJ2-1 - TRBV29-1 CSVEYRDEQFF TGCAGCGTTGAATACCGAGATGAGCAGTTCTTC
- TRBJ2-3 - TRBV15 CATSLGGSSTDTQYF TGTGCCACCAGCCTTGGTGGCTCTAGCACAGATACGCAGTATTTT
- TRBJ1-5 - TRBV30 CAWRDRGYNQPQHF TGTGCCTGGAGGGACCGGGGTTACAATCAGCCCCAGCATTTT
many TRBJ1-1 - TRBV3-1 CASSSPAPSEAFF TGTGCCAGCAGCTCCCCAGCCCCGTCTGAAGCTTTCTTT
- TRBJ2-2 - TRBV7-8 CASSSITGTAGVTGELFF TGTGCCAGCAGCTCCATAACGGGGACAGCGGGAGTAACCGGGGAGCTGTTTTTT
many TRBJ2-2 TRBD1 TRBV28 CASSSDRGRSGELFF TGTGCCAGCAGTTCGGACAGGGGGCGCTCCGGGGAGCTGTTTTTT
many TRBJ2-4 TRBD1 TRBV3-1 CASSQVPGQGLDIQYF TGTGCCAGCAGCCAAGTCCCGGGACAGGGGTTGGACATTCAGTACTTC
- TRBJ1-4 - TRBV29-1 CSGSVGNEKLFF TGCAGCGGCTCCGTGGGTAACGAAAAACTGTTTTTT
- TRBJ1-2 - TRBV7-2 CASSLEQSYNYTF TGTGCCAGCAGCTTAGAGCAGAGCTATAACTACACCTTC
- TRBJ2-1 TRBD2 TRBV7-9 CASSRSGSPYNEQFF TGTGCCAGCAGCCGAAGCGGGAGCCCCTACAATGAGCAGTTCTTC
many TRBJ2-3 - TRBV5-1 CASSSGRRSTDTQYF TGCGCCAGCAGCTCAGGACGTAGGAGCACAGATACGCAGTATTTT
few TRBJ2-2 TRBD2 TRBV5-5 CASSFGGDTGELFF TGTGCCAGCAGCTTTGGGGGGGACACCGGGGAGCTGTTTTTT